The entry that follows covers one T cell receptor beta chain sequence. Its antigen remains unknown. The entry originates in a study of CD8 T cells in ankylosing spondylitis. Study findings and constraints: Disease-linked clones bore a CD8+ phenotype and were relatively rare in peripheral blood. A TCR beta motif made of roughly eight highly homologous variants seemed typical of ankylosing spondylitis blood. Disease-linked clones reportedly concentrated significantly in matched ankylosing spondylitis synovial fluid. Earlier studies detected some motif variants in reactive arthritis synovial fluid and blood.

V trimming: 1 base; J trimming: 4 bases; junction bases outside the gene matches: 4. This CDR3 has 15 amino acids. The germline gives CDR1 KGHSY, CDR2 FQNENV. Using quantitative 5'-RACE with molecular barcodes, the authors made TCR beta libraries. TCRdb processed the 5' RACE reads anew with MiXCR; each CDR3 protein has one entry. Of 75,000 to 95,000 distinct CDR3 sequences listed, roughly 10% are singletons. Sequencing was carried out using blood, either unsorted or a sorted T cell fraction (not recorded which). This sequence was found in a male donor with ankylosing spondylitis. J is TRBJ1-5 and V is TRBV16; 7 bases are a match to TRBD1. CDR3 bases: TGTGCCAGCAGCCAATTGGGACAGCTAAATCAGCCCCAGCATTTT. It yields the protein CASSQLGQLNQPQHF.